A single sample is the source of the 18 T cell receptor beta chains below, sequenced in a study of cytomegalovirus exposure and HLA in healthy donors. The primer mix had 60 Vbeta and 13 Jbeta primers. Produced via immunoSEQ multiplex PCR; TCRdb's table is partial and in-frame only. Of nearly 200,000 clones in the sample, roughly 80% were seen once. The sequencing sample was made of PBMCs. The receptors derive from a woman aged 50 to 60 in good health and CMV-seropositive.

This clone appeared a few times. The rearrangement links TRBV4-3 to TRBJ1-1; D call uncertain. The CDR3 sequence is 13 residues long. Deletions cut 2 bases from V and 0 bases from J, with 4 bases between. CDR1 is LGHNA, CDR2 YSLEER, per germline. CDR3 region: CASSQTLNTEAFF. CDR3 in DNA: TGCGCCAGCAGCCAAACATTGAACACTGAAGCTTTCTTT.

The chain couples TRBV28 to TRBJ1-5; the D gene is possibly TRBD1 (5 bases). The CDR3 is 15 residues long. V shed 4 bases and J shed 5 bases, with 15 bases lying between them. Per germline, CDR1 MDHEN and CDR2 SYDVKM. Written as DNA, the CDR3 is TGTGCCAGCAGTTCCCCCGGGACTCCACATCAGCCCCAGCATTTT. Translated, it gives CASSSPGTPHQPQHF. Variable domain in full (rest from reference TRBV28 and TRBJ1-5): DVKVTQSSRYLVKRTGEKVFLECVQDMDHENMFWYRQDPGLGLRLIYFSYDVKMKEKGDIPEGYSVSREKKERFSLILESASTNQTSMYLCASSSPGTPHQPQHFGDGTRLSIL.

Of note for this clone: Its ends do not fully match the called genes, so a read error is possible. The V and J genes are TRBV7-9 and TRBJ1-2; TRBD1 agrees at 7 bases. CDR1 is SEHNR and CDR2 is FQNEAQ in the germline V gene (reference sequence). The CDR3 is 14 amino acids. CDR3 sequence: CSSSFQGVNYGYTF. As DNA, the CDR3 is TGTTCCAGCAGCTTTCAGGGGGTTAACTATGGCTACACCTTC.

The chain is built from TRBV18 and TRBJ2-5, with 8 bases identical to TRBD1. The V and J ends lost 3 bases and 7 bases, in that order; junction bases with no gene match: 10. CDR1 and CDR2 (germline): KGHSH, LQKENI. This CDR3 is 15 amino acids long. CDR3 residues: CASSPPGQAGGTQYF. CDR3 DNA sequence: TGTGCCAGCTCACCGCCGGGACAGGCAGGAGGGACCCAGTACTTC.

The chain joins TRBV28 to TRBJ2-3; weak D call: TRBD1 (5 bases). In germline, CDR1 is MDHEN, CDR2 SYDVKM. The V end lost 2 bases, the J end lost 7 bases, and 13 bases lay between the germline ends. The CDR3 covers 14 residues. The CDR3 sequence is CASSLLGRVNTQYF. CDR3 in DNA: TGTGCCAGCAGTTTACTTGGCAGGGTAAATACGCAGTATTTT.

The CDR3 loop reads CASSRGDSYEQYF. In nucleotides, the CDR3 is TGTGCCAGCTCACGCGGGGACAGCTACGAGCAGTACTTC. V gene TRBV18 combines with J gene TRBJ2-7, with D tentatively TRBD1 (7 bases). V gave up 4 bases and J gave up 3 bases, with 10 bases separating them. The CDR3 length is 13 residues. Germline CDR1 KGHSH, CDR2 LQKENI.

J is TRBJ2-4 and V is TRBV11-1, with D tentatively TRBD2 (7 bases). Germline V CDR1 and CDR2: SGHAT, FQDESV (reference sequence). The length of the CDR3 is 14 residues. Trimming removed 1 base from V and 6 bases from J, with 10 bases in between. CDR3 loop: CASSLEGGGNIQYF. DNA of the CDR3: TGTGCCAGCAGCTTAGAGGGGGGGGGAAACATTCAGTACTTC.

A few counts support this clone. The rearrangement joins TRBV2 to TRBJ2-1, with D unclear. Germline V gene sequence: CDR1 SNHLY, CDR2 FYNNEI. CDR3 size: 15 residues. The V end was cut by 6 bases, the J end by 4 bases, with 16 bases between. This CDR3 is CASRNLVGVYNEQFF. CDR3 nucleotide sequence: TGTGCCAGCAGAAATCTAGTCGGAGTTTACAATGAGCAGTTCTTC.

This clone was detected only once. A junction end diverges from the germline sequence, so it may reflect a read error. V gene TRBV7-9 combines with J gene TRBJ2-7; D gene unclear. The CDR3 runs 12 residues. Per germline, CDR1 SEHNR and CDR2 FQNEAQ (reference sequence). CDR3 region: CSSSLMGDEQYF. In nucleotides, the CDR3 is TGTTCCAGCAGCTTGATGGGCGACGAGCAGTACTTC.

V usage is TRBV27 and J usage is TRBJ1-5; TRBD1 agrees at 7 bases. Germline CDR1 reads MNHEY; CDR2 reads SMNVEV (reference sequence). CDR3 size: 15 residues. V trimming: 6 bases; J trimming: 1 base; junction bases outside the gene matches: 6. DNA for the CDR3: TGTGCCAGCAGCAGCGACAGGGCAAGCAATCAGCCCCAGCATTTT. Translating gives CASSSDRASNQPQHF.

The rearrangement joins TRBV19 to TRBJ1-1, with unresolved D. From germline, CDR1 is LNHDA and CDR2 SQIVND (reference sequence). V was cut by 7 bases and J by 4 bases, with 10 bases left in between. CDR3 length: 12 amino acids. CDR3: CASTPNGTEAFF. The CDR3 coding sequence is TGTGCCAGTACCCCCAACGGCACTGAAGCTTTCTTT.

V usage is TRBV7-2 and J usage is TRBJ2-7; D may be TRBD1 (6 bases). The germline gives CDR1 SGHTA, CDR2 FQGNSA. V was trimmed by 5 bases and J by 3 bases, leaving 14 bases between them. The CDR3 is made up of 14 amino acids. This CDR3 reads CASSPGQSYYEQYF. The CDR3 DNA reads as TGTGCCAGCAGCCCTGGACAGTCCTACTACGAGCAGTACTTC. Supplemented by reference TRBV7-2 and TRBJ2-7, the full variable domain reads GAGVSQSPSNKVTEKGKDVELRCDPISGHTALYWYRQSLGQGLEFLIYFQGNSAPDKSGLPSDRFSAERTGGSVSTLTIQRTQQEDSAVYLCASSPGQSYYEQYFGPGTRLTVT.

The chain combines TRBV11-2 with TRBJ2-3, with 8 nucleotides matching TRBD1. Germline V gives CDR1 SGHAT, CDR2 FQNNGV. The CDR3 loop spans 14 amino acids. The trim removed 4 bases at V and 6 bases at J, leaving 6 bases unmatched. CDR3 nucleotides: TGTGCCAGCAGCTCAGGGGGCCCGGCGGATACGCAGTATTTT. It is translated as CASSSGGPADTQYF.

The CDR3 DNA follows: TGTGCCAGCAGTGACCGGGACAGGGAGACCTACGAGCAGTACTTC. Translated, it gives CASSDRDRETYEQYF. The V gene is TRBV6-4, the J gene TRBJ2-7, with 9 bases lining up with TRBD1. This CDR3 is 15 amino acids long. Unmatched junction bases numbered 4, after V lost 2 bases and J lost 2 bases. CDR1 and CDR2 (germline): MRHNA, SNTAGT.

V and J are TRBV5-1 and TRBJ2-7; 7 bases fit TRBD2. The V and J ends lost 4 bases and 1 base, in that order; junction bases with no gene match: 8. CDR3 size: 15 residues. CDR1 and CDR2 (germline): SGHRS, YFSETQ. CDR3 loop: CASSPRGDSSYEQYF. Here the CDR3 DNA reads TGCGCCAGCAGCCCACGGGGGGACTCATCCTACGAGCAGTACTTC.

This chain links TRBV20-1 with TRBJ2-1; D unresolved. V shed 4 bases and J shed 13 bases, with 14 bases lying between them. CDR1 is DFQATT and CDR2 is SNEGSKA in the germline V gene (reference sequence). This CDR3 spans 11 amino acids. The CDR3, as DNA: TGCAGTGCTACCCTCTCGGTTCCCCAGTTCTTC. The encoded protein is CSATLSVPQFF.

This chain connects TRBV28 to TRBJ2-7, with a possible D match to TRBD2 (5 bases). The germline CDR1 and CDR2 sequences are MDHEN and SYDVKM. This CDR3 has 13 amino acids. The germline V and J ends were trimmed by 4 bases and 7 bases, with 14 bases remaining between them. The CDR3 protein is CASSSFLAEEQYF. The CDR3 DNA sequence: TGTGCCAGCAGTTCGTTCCTAGCCGAAGAGCAGTACTTC. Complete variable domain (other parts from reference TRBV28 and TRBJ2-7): DVKVTQSSRYLVKRTGEKVFLECVQDMDHENMFWYRQDPGLGLRLIYFSYDVKMKEKGDIPEGYSVSREKKERFSLILESASTNQTSMYLCASSSFLAEEQYFGPGTRLTVT.

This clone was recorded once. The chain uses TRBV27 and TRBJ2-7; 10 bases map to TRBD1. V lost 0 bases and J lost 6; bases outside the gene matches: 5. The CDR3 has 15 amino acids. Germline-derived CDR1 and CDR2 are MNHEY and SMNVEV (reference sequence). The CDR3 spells CASSLSRGQGSEQYF. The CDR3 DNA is TGTGCCAGCAGTTTATCAAGGGGACAGGGGTCCGAGCAGTACTTC.